This T cell receptor (beta chain) was identified during a study of regulatory T cells in long-lasting Graves disease. CDR1 is MNHEY, CDR2 SVGAGI, per germline. The trim removed 0 bases at V and 4 bases at J, leaving 0 bases unmatched. There are 14 residues in the CDR3. Arm-PCR of CDR3 regions and iRepertoire HTBI primers were used to build TCR beta libraries. From the multiplex PCR reads, TCRdb called clonotypes with MiXCR, one entry per CDR3 protein. The sample holds approximately 400,000 distinct CDR3 sequences; roughly a quarter are singletons and the top ten take 26%. Indicated time point: persistent/refractory GD, antithyroid drugs over 5 years with positive TRAb. The authors made the TCR library using RNA they extracted from PBMCs.

This specimen was peripheral blood mononuclear cells (PBMCs), taken when the disease was refractory, from a patient treated with antithyroid drugs. The rearrangement links TRBV6-5 to TRBJ2-1, with 7 bases aligning to TRBD1. The TCR originated in a female donor with Graves disease. CDR3 protein: CASSYSTGYNEQFF. CDR3 DNA sequence: TGTGCCAGCAGTTACTCGACAGGGTACAATGAGCAGTTCTTC.